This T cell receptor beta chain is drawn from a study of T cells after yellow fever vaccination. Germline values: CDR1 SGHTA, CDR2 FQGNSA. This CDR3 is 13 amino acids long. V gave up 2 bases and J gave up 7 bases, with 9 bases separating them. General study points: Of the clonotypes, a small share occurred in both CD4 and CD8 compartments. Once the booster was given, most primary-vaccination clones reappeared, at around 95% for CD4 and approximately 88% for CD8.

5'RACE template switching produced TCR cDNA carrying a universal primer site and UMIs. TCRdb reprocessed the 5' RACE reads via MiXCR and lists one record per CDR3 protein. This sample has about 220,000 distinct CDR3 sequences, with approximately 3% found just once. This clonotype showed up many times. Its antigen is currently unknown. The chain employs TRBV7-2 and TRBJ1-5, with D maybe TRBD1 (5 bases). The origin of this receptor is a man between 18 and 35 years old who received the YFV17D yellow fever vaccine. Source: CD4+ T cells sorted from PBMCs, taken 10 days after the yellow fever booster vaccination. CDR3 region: CASSLRGDQPQHF. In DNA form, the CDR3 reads TGTGCCAGCAGCTTACGGGGGGACCAGCCCCAGCATTTT.